This T cell receptor beta chain appears in the sequencing data of a study of shared clonotypes between healthy human individuals. V lost 6 bases and J lost 7, with 10 bases in between. From germline, CDR1 is MNHEY and CDR2 SVGAGI. CDR3 length equals 11 residues. Only CD45RO-negative cells positively selected for CCR7 counted as naive CD8 cells, so terminally differentiated effector memory CD45RA+ cells were excluded. The data were produced by immunoSEQ multiplex PCR, yet TCRdb's version contains in-frame clones alone and is incomplete. The table lists some 2 million clones, around 96% of them singletons.

The receptor was derived from a man aged 18 to 30 in good health. Sequenced sample: naive CD8+ T cells sorted from blood. The chain combines TRBV6-5 with TRBJ2-7, with D possibly matching TRBD1 (5 bases). The CDR3 is CASSLQGEQYF. CDR3 in DNA: TGTGCCAGCAGCCTGCAGGGTGAGCAGTACTTC.